The 32 T cell receptor beta chains in this list originate from one sample, sequenced in a study of T-cell memory formation after mild COVID-19. One entry per CDR3 protein, called by TCRdb with MiXCR from the 5' RACE reads. The sample consists of about 350,000 distinct CDR3 sequences, roughly an eighth of them appearing once. The sample taken for sequencing was PBMCs or a T cell subset sorted from them (not recorded which). The receptors were sampled from a man younger than 35 who had mild COVID-19 (a few samples of this study predate the infection). Cell type and time point are not known.

A word on this clonotype: One end of the junction varies from germline; a read error may be responsible. The chain has TRBV7-8 and TRBJ2-7; 12 bases align to TRBD1. The length of the CDR3 is 13 residues. CDR1 is SGHVS and CDR2 is FQNEAQ in the germline V gene. The CDR3 is CASSLDGTGGRHF. The DNA for the CDR3 is TGTGCCAGCAGCTTAGATGGGACAGGGGGCAGGCACTTC.

The chain has TRBV12-3 or TRBV12-4 and TRBJ1-1, with 7 bases fitting TRBD1. The CDR3 runs to 13 residues. Trimming removed 6 bases from V and 6 bases from J; junction bases left unmatched: 7. The DNA of the CDR3 is TGTGCCAGCAGCCGCGACCAGGGGGCTGAAGCTTTCTTT. Its translation is CASSRDQGAEAFF.

The chain employs TRBV15 and TRBJ2-1, with D possibly being TRBD2 (6 bases). The CDR3 has 14 residues. The germline gives CDR1 LNHNV, CDR2 YYDKDF (reference sequence). V shed 1 base and J shed 10 bases, with 14 bases lying between them. The CDR3 protein is CATSRGRTSPEQFF. The DNA for the CDR3 is TGTGCCACCAGCAGAGGTCGAACTAGCCCCGAGCAGTTCTTC. Combining the CDR3 with reference TRBV15 and TRBJ2-1 gives the whole variable domain DAMVIQNPRYQVTQFGKPVTLSCSQTLNHNVMYWYQQKSSQAPKLLFHYYDKDFNNEADTPDNFQSRRPNTSFCFLDIRSPGLGDTAMYLCATSRGRTSPEQFFGPGTRLTVL.

The J gene is TRBJ2-7, the V gene TRBV4-3; D gene unclear. Trimming shortened V by 0 bases and J by 4 bases, and 7 bases separated the two germline ends. The germline V gene has CDR1 LGHNA and CDR2 YSLEER. The CDR3 has 13 residues. CDR3 nucleotide sequence: TGCGCCAGCAGCCAAGACCGGAGATACGAGCAGTACTTC. Translated: CASSQDRRYEQYF.

This clonotype was seen a handful of times. The chain joins TRBV25-1 to TRBJ1-6; D is possibly TRBD1 (6 bases). The germline CDR1 and CDR2 sequences are MGHDK and SYGVNS. This CDR3 spans 13 amino acids. Trimming left V 4 bases short and J 8 bases short, with 9 bases between. Here the CDR3 DNA reads TGTGCCAGCAGTGCCCACAGGGATTCACCCCTCCACTTT. Translation: CASSAHRDSPLHF.

This clonotype was recorded many times. The chain links TRBV7-6 to TRBJ2-5, with TRBD1 identical over 10 bases. The germline gives CDR1 SGHVS, CDR2 FNYEAQ. This CDR3 contains 13 residues. Trimming at V came to 5 bases and at J to 5 bases, leaving 2 bases not matched to a gene. Here the CDR3 reads CASSRTGGETQYF. DNA of the CDR3: TGTGCCAGCAGCCGGACAGGGGGTGAGACCCAGTACTTC.

The chain uses TRBV3-1 and TRBJ1-2; D may be TRBD1 (5 bases). Trimming stripped 2 bases from V and 2 bases from J, with 15 bases between. Germline-derived CDR1 and CDR2 are LGHDT and YNNKEL (reference sequence). The CDR3 is 16 residues long. CDR3 DNA: TGTGCCAGCAGCCAATCTCATGGGCGACAGAACTATGGCTACACCTTC. Its protein is CASSQSHGRQNYGYTF.

The J gene is TRBJ2-1, the V gene TRBV4-1; D is possibly TRBD1 or TRBD2 (5 bases each). V was cut by 1 base and J by 8 bases, with 12 bases left in between. The CDR3 runs 14 residues. Germline assignment: CDR1 MGHRA and CDR2 YSYEKL. CDR3 sequence: CASSQVPGPDEQFF. CDR3 in DNA: TGCGCCAGCAGCCAAGTGCCGGGGCCGGATGAGCAGTTCTTC.

This clonotype was picked up a small number of times. CDR3 in amino acids: CASSSPGNTEAFF. CDR3 nucleotide sequence: TGTGCCAGCAGCTCGCCCGGGAACACTGAAGCTTTCTTT. The gene calls are TRBV13 and TRBJ1-1; D is unresolved. The germline V gene has CDR1 PRHDT and CDR2 FYEKMQ (reference sequence). There are 13 residues in the CDR3. V gave up 4 bases and J gave up 1 base, with 7 bases separating them. Filled out from reference TRBV13 and TRBJ1-1, the complete variable domain reads AAGVIQSPRHLIKEKRETATLKCYPIPRHDTVYWYQQGPGQDPQFLISFYEKMQSDKGSIPDRFSAQQFSDYHSELNMSSLELGDSALYFCASSSPGNTEAFFGQGTRLTVV.

About this clonotype: This may be a read error, as it is one base from a much larger clone. This chain joins TRBV2 and TRBJ1-1; 9 bases line up with TRBD1. The J segment lost 1 base and the V segment lost 8 bases, leaving 2 bases of the junction unmatched. Germline-derived CDR1 and CDR2 are SNHLY and FYNNEI. The CDR3 has 13 residues. For the CDR3, the DNA is TGTGCCAGCGGGGGACAGGGGAACACTGAAGCTTTCTTT. Encoded protein: CASGGQGNTEAFF.

This chain uses TRBV5-1 with TRBJ2-7; D is perhaps TRBD2 (6 bases). The germline gives CDR1 SGHRS, CDR2 YFSETQ. The V gene lost 3 bases and the J gene lost 3 bases, with 13 bases spanning the gap. The CDR3 is made up of 14 amino acids. The DNA for the CDR3 is TGCGCCAGCAGCTGGGAACCGACTAGCTACGAGCAGTACTTC. Its protein is CASSWEPTSYEQYF.

V usage is TRBV6-1 and J usage is TRBJ2-1, with no clear D. The CDR3 is 11 amino acids. Trimming took off 7 bases at V and 10 bases at J, with 11 bases between the two ends. Germline loops: CDR1 MNHNS, CDR2 SASEGT. Here the CDR3 DNA reads TGTGCCAGCACTCGTGGTGGAGAGCAGTTCTTC. Protein sequence: CASTRGGEQFF.

Ten or more counts support this clonotype. J is TRBJ2-7 and V is TRBV24-1; 7 bases are a match to TRBD2. The CDR3 is 14 amino acids. Unmatched junction bases numbered 5, after V lost 4 bases and J lost 3 bases. Germline loops: CDR1 KGHDR, CDR2 SFDVKD. In nucleotides, the CDR3 is TGTGCCACCAGTGAACGCGGGACTAACTACGAGCAGTACTTC. Protein product: CATSERGTNYEQYF.

The chain is built from TRBV20-1 and TRBJ2-1; D perhaps matches TRBD2 (5 bases). Germline CDR1 and CDR2: DFQATT and SNEGSKA (reference sequence). This CDR3 is 15 amino acids long. The V end was cut by 0 bases, the J end by 4 bases, with 13 bases between. The CDR3 reads CSARDKVARYNEQFF. CDR3 DNA: TGCAGTGCTAGAGATAAGGTAGCGCGATACAATGAGCAGTTCTTC.

This clonotype was picked up a small number of times. The chain uses TRBV20-1 and TRBJ1-5, with unresolved D. This CDR3 contains 15 residues. Germline CDR1 is DFQATT and CDR2 is SNEGSKA (reference sequence). V shed 3 bases and J shed 0 bases, with 12 bases lying between them. The CDR3, as DNA: TGCAGTGCTAGTCCCGAGGGCGATAGCAATCAGCCCCAGCATTTT. Residues: CSASPEGDSNQPQHF.

This chain links TRBV2 with TRBJ2-5, with D tentatively TRBD1 (5 bases). The CDR3 covers 13 residues. Germline CDR1 reads SNHLY; CDR2 reads FYNNEI. V lost 8 bases and J 1 base, leaving 11 bases between the germline ends. The CDR3 protein is CASLRQTQETQYF. CDR3 DNA: TGTGCCAGCCTTAGACAGACCCAAGAGACCCAGTACTTC. The variable domain in full, with the rest retrieved from reference TRBV2 and TRBJ2-5, is EPEVTQTPSHQVTQMGQEVILRCVPISNHLYFYWYRQILGQKVEFLVSFYNNEISEKSEIFDDQFSVERPDGSNFTLKIRSTKLEDSAMYFCASLRQTQETQYFGPGTRLLVL.

This clonotype was found a few times. V gene TRBV7-8 combines with J gene TRBJ1-5, with D unclear. Trimming removed 6 bases at V and 6 bases at J, with 15 bases between. Germline values: CDR1 SGHVS, CDR2 FQNEAQ. This CDR3 has 14 residues. The DNA of the CDR3 is TGTGCCAGCAGTCCTTCGGCGGGGAGTCAGCCCCAGCATTTT. It is translated as CASSPSAGSQPQHF.

This clonotype showed up just once. This sequence joins TRBV12-3 or TRBV12-4 and TRBJ2-7; 9 bases agree with TRBD2. CDR3 length: 17 residues. V lost 5 bases and J lost 2; bases outside the gene matches: 13. CDR3 loop: CASSPPTGLAGTYEQYF. The CDR3 nucleotides read TGTGCCAGCAGTCCTCCCACCGGGCTAGCGGGGACCTACGAGCAGTACTTC.

This clonotype was observed a few times. This chain uses TRBV7-9 with TRBJ2-5, with 10 bases aligning to TRBD1. In germline, CDR1 is SEHNR, CDR2 FQNEAQ (reference sequence). CDR3 length: 16 amino acids. Losses at the gene ends were 5 bases for V and 1 base for J; bases not matched to a gene: 7. CDR3 bases: TGTGCCAGCAGCGTATACCGGGACAGGGGCCAAGAGACCCAGTACTTC. It yields the protein CASSVYRDRGQETQYF.

This clonotype occurred many times. V and J are TRBV4-2 and TRBJ2-1; D not resolved. V was clipped by 1 base and J by 1 base, with 8 bases between them. CDR1 is LGHNA, CDR2 YNFKEQ, per germline. The CDR3 consists of 15 residues. CDR3 protein: CASSQGAESYNEQFF. CDR3 in DNA: TGTGCCAGCAGCCAAGGTGCGGAGTCCTACAATGAGCAGTTCTTC.

This clonotype occurred a few times. V and J are TRBV5-6 and TRBJ1-4; D not resolved. In germline, CDR1 is SGHDT, CDR2 YYEEEE. The V and J ends lost 1 base and 4 bases respectively, with 11 bases between them. CDR3 length equals 15 residues. The CDR3 DNA reads TGTGCCAGCAGCTTGTTCGTGGCAGATAATGAAAAACTGTTTTTT. This gives the protein CASSLFVADNEKLFF. Complete variable domain (other parts from reference TRBV5-6 and TRBJ1-4): DAGVTQSPTHLIKTRGQQVTLRCSPKSGHDTVSWYQQALGQGPQFIFQYYEEEERQRGNFPDRFSGHQFPNYSSELNVNALLLGDSALYLCASSLFVADNEKLFFGSGTQLSVL.

The rearrangement joins TRBV5-8 to TRBJ1-2; D gene ambiguous. Trimming pared 1 base from V and 0 bases from J, leaving 7 bases between. Per germline, CDR1 SGHTS and CDR2 YDEGEE. The CDR3 is 14 amino acids. CDR3 region: CASSLYIPNYGYTF. For the CDR3, the DNA is TGTGCCAGCAGCTTGTACATACCTAACTATGGCTACACCTTC.

This clonotype was seen only a few times. The chain carries TRBV7-9 and TRBJ2-7; TRBD2 matches at 14 bases. The germline gives CDR1 SEHNR, CDR2 FQNEAQ (reference sequence). This CDR3 has 16 amino acids. Losses at the gene ends were 5 bases for V and 2 bases for J; bases not matched to a gene: 5. In nucleotides, the CDR3 is TGTGCCAGCAGCCCCGGACTAGCGGGGGGTACCTACGAGCAGTACGTC. It specifies CASSPGLAGGTYEQYV.

V usage is TRBV6-2 or TRBV6-3 and J usage is TRBJ1-1, with D possibly matching TRBD1 (6 bases). The germline V gene encodes CDR1 MNHEY and CDR2 SVGEGT. V lost 2 bases to trimming and J lost 4 bases, with 14 bases between them. The CDR3 is 15 residues long. The CDR3 DNA is TGTGCCAGCAGTTACGGCCGGGGGCAAGGCACTGAAGCTTTCTTT. As protein: CASSYGRGQGTEAFF.

This clonotype occurred many times. CDR3 nucleotide sequence: TGTGCCAGCAGCCCGGACAGGGTGCGCTACGAGCAGTACTTC. Residues: CASSPDRVRYEQYF. The rearrangement joins TRBV7-2 to TRBJ2-7; TRBD1 matches at 8 bases. Germline CDR1 is SGHTA and CDR2 is FQGNSA. V lost 5 bases to trimming and J lost 3 bases; unmatched junction nucleotides: 6. This CDR3 is 14 amino acids long.

This clonotype has more than one count but fewer than ten. This chain joins TRBV5-1 and TRBJ1-2; D not resolved. Germline V gives CDR1 SGHRS, CDR2 YFSETQ. V lost 4 bases, J lost 6 bases, and 16 bases lay in between. This CDR3 is 14 amino acids long. The CDR3 protein is CASSPRAGVDGYTF. In DNA form, the CDR3 reads TGCGCCAGCAGCCCCCGGGCTGGAGTTGATGGCTACACCTTC.

The V and J genes are TRBV12-3 or TRBV12-4 and TRBJ1-1; D is unclear. The CDR3 length is 13 residues. V was trimmed by 4 bases and J by 2 bases, leaving 8 bases between them. The chain's CDR3 is CASSSGYNTEAFF. The CDR3 nucleotides read TGTGCCAGCAGTTCGGGATACAACACTGAAGCTTTCTTT.

Only a few counts were recorded for this clonotype. J is TRBJ1-6 and V is TRBV13, with TRBD1 as a possible D gene (5 bases). The CDR3 length is 14 residues. Per germline, CDR1 PRHDT and CDR2 FYEKMQ (reference sequence). The V and J ends lost 3 bases and 7 bases respectively, with 10 bases between them. CDR3 in amino acids: CASSLLRENSPLHF. CDR3 coding DNA: TGTGCCAGCAGCTTGCTCAGGGAAAATTCACCCCTCCACTTT.

The chain uses TRBV2 and TRBJ2-7; no clear D gene. V lost 8 bases and J 4 bases, leaving 12 bases between the germline ends. CDR1 is SNHLY, CDR2 FYNNEI, per germline. The CDR3 length is 12 residues. DNA for the CDR3: TGTGCCAGCTATACACCCGGTTACGAGCAGTACTTC. Its protein is CASYTPGYEQYF.

This clonotype was counted a few times. The chain is built from TRBV27 and TRBJ2-3; D unclear. The CDR3 consists of 14 residues. Germline CDR1 is MNHEY and CDR2 is SMNVEV (reference sequence). The V end lost 3 bases, the J end lost 6 bases, and 13 bases lay between the germline ends. The CDR3 region has the DNA TGTGCCAGCAGTTTTGGCAGGACCTCGGATACGCAGTATTTT. Translating it yields CASSFGRTSDTQYF.

The chain uses TRBV10-2 and TRBJ2-1; D may be TRBD2 (6 bases). This CDR3 comprises 14 residues. The ends were cut back, 3 bases at V and 10 bases at J, with 16 bases in the middle. In germline, CDR1 is WSHSY, CDR2 SAAADI. This chain's CDR3 is CASSELAGGEEQFF. DNA of the CDR3: TGCGCCAGCAGTGAACTGGCTGGAGGGGAAGAGCAGTTCTTC.

The rearrangement uses TRBV7-2 and TRBJ2-5, with 8 bases aligning to TRBD2. J gave up 2 bases and V 8 bases, and 10 bases lay outside the gene matches. This CDR3 spans 15 amino acids. The germline CDR1 and CDR2 sequences are SGHTA and FQGNSA. The chain's CDR3 is CASGTGGARQETQYF. In DNA, the CDR3 is TGTGCCAGCGGAACGGGAGGGGCCAGGCAAGAGACCCAGTACTTC.